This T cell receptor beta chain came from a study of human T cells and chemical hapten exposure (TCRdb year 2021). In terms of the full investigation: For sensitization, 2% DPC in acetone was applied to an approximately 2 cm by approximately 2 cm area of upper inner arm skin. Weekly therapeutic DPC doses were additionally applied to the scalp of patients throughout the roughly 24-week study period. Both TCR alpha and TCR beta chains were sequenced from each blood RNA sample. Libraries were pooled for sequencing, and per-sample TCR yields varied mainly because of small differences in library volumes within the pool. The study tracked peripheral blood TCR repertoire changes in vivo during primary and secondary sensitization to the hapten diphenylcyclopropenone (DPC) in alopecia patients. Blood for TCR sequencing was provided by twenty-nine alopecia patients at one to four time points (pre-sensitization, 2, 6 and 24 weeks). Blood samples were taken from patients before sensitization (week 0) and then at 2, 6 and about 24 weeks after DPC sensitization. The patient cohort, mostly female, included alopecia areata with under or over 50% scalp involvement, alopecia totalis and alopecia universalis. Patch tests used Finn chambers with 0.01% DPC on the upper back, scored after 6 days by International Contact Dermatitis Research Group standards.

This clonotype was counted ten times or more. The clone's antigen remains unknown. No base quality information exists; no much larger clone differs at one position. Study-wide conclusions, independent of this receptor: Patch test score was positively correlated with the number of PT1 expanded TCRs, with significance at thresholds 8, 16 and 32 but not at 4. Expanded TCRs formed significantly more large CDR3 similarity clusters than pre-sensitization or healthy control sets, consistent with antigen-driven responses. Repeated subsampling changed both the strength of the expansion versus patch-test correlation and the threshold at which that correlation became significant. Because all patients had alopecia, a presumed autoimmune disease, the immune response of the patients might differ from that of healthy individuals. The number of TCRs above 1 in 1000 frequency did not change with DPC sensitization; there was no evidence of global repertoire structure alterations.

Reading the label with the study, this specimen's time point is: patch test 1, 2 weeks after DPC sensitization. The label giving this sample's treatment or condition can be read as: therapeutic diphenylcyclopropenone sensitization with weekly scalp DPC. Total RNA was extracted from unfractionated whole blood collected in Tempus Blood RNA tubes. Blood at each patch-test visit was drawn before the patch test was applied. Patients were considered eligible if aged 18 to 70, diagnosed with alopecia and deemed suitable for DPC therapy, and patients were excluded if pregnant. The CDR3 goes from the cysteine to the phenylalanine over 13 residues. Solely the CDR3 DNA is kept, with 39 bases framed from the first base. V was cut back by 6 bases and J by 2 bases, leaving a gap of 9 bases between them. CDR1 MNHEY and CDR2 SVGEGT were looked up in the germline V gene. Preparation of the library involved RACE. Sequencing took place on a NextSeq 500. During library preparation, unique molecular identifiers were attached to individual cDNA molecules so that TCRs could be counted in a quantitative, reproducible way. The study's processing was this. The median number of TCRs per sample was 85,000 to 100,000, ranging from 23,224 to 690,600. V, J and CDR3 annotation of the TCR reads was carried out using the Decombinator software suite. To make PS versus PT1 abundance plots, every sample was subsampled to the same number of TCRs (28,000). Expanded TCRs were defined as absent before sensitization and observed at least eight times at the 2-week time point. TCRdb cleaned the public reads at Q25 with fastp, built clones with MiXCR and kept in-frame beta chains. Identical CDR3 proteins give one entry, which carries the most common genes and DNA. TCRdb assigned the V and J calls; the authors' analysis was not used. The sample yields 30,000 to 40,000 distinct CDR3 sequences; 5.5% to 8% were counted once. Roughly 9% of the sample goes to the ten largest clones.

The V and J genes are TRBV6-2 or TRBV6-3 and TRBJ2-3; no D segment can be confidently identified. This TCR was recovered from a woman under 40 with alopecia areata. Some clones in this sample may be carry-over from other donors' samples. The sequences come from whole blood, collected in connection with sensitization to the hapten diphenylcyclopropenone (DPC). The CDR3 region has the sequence CASRPTYTDTQYF. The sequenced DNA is TGTGCCAGCAGACCTACCTACACAGATACGCAGTATTTT.